The 6 T cell receptor beta chains reported below all come from one sample, sequenced in a study of T cells after yellow fever vaccination (dated by TCRdb to about 2019). In light of the paper, this sample's treatment or condition label describes: live attenuated yellow fever vaccine strain. Library construction relied on 5' RACE. Sequencer: Illumina HiSeq 2500. TCRdb reanalyzed the raw reads on its own, using fastp at Q25 for trimming and MiXCR for clone calling, and kept in-frame beta chains. Each CDR3 protein gets just one entry, which takes the most common genes and DNA from the rows behind it. This sample comprises around 600,000 distinct CDR3 sequences, approximately 13% of them detected only once. The ten largest clones capture more than 13% of the sample. The sample was PBMCs, taken on the day of the yellow fever booster vaccination. These TCRs come from a man aged 25-40 years who received the YFV17D yellow fever vaccine.

The chain combines TRBV20-1 with TRBJ2-5; TRBD2 matches at 7 bases. The CDR3 is 15 residues long. CDR1 is DFQATT, CDR2 SNEGSKA, per germline (reference sequence). After removal of 3 bases from V and 1 base from J, the junction contained 8 bases not matched to a gene. The CDR3 region has the DNA TGCAGTGCTAGGTTTGCTAGCGGTCTCCAAGAGACCCAGTACTTC. Its protein is CSARFASGLQETQYF.

This clonotype was counted between two and nine times. The chain is built from TRBV20-1 and TRBJ2-2, with a possible D match to TRBD2 (5 bases). Trimming left V 6 bases short and J 5 bases short, with 13 bases between. The CDR3 loop spans 13 amino acids. Germline V gives CDR1 DFQATT, CDR2 SNEGSKA (reference sequence). The CDR3 is CSAFYRETGELFF. In DNA form, the CDR3 reads TGCAGTGCGTTCTACCGGGAAACCGGGGAGCTGTTTTTT.

This clonotype has more than one count but fewer than ten. This rearrangement joins TRBV15 to TRBJ2-7; unclear D gene. The CDR3 has 13 residues. Germline V gives CDR1 LNHNV, CDR2 YYDKDF (reference sequence). V lost 8 bases, J lost 2 bases, and 13 bases lay in between. The CDR3 coding sequence is TGTGCCACCGGGAATACGGGCCCCTACGAGCAGTACTTC. Translated: CATGNTGPYEQYF.

This clonotype was seen a few times. The chain carries TRBV6-5 and TRBJ2-1; the match to TRBD2 covers 7 bases. The trim removed 2 bases at V and 6 bases at J, leaving 4 bases unmatched. The CDR3 contains 14 residues. Per germline, CDR1 MNHEY and CDR2 SVGAGI. CDR3: CASSYLLASNEQFF. CDR3 nucleotides: TGTGCCAGCAGTTACCTACTAGCGAGCAATGAGCAGTTCTTC.

This clonotype occurred a few times. This chain links TRBV7-2 with TRBJ2-3, with D perhaps assigned TRBD1 or TRBD2 (6 bases each). The CDR3 length is 16 residues. V was shortened by 1 base and J by 1 base, with 12 bases between the two germline ends. Germline V gives CDR1 SGHTA, CDR2 FQGNSA. The CDR3 nucleotides are TGTGCCAGCAGCTTAGGGGGGGCTGGAGGCACAGATACGCAGTATTTT. Protein: CASSLGGAGGTDTQYF.

This CDR3 reads CASSQVAGSETQYF. In DNA form, the CDR3 reads TGCGCCAGCAGCCAAGTAGCGGGATCAGAGACCCAGTACTTC. The chain employs TRBV4-1 and TRBJ2-5; 8 bases agree with TRBD2. Trimming removed 1 base from V and 4 bases from J; junction bases left unmatched: 2. Germline V gene lookup returns CDR1 MGHRA and CDR2 YSYEKL. The CDR3 spans 14 residues.